The sample holds a few counts of the clone carrying this T cell receptor (beta chain). The record originates from a study of cytomegalovirus exposure and HLA in healthy donors. CDR1 and CDR2 (germline): MNHEY, SVGAGI. The CDR3 consists of 14 residues. The V and J ends lost 8 bases and 5 bases, in that order; junction bases with no gene match: 7. Vbeta (60) and Jbeta (13) primers were used in the PCR. Clones were read by immunoSEQ multiplex PCR, and TCRdb kept only the in-frame ones, dropping some. The repertoire includes about 160,000 clones, 65% to 80% of them detected once, and about 4.5% sits in the top ten.

The chain uses TRBV6-5 and TRBJ2-2, with 8 bases aligning to TRBD1. Sequences were obtained from PBMCs. This TCR was recovered from a man in his forties in good health and CMV-seronegative. The chain's CDR3 is CASRNTGGTGELFF. In nucleotides, the CDR3 is TGTGCCAGCCGGAACACAGGGGGTACCGGGGAGCTGTTTTTT.